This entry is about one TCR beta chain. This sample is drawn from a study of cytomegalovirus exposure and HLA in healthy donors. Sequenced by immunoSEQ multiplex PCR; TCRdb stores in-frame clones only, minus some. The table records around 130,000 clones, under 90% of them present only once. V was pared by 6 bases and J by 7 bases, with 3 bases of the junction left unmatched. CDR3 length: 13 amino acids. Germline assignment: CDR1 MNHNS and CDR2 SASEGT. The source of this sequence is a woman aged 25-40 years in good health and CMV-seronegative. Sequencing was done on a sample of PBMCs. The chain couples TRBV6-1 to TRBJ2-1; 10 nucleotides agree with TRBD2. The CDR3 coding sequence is TGTGCCAGCAGGAGGGGACTAGCGAATGAGCAGTTCTTC. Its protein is CASRRGLANEQFF.